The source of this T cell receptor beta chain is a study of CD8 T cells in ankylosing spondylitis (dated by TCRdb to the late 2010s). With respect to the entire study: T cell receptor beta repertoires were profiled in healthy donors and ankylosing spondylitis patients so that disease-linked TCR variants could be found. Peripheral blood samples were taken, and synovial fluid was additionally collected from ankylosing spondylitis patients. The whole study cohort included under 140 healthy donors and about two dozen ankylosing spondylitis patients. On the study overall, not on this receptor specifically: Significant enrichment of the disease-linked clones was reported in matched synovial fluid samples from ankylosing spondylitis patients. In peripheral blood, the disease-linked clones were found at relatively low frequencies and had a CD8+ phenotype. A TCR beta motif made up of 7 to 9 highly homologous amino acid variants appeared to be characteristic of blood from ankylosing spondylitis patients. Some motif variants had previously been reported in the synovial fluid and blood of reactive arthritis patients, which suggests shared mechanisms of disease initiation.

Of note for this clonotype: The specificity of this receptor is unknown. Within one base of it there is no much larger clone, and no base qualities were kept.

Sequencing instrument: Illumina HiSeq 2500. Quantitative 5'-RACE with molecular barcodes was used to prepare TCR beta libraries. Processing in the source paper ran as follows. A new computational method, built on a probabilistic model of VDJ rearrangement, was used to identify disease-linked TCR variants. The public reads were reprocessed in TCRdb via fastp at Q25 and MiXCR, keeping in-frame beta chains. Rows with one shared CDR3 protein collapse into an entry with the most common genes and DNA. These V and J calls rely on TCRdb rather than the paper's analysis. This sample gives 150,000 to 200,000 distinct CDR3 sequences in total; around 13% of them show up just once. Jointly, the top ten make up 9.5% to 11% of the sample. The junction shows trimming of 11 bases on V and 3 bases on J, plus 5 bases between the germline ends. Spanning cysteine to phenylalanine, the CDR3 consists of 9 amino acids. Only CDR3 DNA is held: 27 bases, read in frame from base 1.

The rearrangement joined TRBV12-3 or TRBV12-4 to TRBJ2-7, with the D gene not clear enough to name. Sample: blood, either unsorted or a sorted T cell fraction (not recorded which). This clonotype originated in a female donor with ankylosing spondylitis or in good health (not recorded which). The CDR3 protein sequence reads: CAEHYEQYF. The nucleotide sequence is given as TGTGCCGAACACTACGAGCAGTACTTC.